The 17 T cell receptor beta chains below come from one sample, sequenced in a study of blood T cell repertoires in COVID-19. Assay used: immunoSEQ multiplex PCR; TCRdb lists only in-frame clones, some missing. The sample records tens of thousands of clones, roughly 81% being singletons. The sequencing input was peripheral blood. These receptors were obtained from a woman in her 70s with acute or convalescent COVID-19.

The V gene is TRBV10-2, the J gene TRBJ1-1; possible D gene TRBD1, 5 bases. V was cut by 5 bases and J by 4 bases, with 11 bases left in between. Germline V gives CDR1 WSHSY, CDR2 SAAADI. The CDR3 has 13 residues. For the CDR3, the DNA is TGCGCCAGCAGTCCCCAGGGAGGCACTGAAGCTTTCTTT. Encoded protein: CASSPQGGTEAFF.

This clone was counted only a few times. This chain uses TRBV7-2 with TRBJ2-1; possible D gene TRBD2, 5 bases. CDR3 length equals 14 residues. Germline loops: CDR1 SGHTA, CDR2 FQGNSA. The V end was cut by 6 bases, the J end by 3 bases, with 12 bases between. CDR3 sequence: CASSFPGIYNEQFF. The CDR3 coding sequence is TGTGCCAGCAGTTTTCCGGGAATCTACAATGAGCAGTTCTTC.

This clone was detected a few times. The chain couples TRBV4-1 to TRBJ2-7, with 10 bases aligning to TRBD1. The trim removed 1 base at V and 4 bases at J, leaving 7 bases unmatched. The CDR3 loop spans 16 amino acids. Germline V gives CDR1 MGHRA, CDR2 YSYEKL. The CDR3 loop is CASSQVGGTGAYEQYF. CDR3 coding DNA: TGCGCCAGCAGCCAAGTGGGGGGGACAGGGGCTTACGAGCAGTACTTC.

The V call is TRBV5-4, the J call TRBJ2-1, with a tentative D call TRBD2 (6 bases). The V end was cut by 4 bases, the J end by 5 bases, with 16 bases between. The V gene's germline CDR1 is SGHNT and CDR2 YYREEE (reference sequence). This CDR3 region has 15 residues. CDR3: CASSQPLRGDNEQFF. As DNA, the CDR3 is TGTGCCAGCAGCCAACCCCTGCGGGGAGACAATGAGCAGTTCTTC.

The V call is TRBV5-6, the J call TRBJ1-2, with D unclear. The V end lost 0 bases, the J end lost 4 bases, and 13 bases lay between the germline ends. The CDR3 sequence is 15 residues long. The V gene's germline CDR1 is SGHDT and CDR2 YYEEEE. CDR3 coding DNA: TGTGCCAGCAGCTTGGGGCCCCCAGGTTCCTATGGCTACACCTTC. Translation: CASSLGPPGSYGYTF.

The CDR3 DNA is TGCAGCGTTGACCCAGTCGTGGAGACCCAGTACTTC. As protein: CSVDPVVETQYF. This chain links TRBV29-1 with TRBJ2-5; D remains ambiguous. Germline CDR1 reads SQVTM; CDR2 reads ANQGSEA. Trimming shortened V by 3 bases and J by 5 bases, and 10 bases separated the two germline ends. This CDR3 spans 12 amino acids.

The CDR3 DNA sequence: TGTGCCAGCTCACCACCGTATGTGTCCGGGGAGCTGTTTTTT. Amino acid sequence: CASSPPYVSGELFF. The chain recombines TRBV18 with TRBJ2-2; D unresolved. The CDR3 is 14 residues long. V gave up 0 bases and J gave up 6 bases, with 8 bases separating them. Germline V CDR1 and CDR2: KGHSH, LQKENI.

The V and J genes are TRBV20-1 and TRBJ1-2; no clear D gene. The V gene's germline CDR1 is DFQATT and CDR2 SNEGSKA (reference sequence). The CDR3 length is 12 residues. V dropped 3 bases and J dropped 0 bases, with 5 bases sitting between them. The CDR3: CSASGPNYGYTF. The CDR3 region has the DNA TGCAGTGCTAGTGGGCCTAACTATGGCTACACCTTC.

The CDR3 sequence is CASSEGLGVYEQYF. CDR3 bases: TGCGCCAGCAGTGAGGGACTAGGGGTCTACGAGCAGTACTTC. This chain links TRBV10-2 with TRBJ2-7; 7 bases are a match to TRBD2. Germline loops: CDR1 WSHSY, CDR2 SAAADI. The V segment lost 2 bases and the J segment 3 bases; nucleotides outside the gene matches: 4. The CDR3 is made up of 14 amino acids.

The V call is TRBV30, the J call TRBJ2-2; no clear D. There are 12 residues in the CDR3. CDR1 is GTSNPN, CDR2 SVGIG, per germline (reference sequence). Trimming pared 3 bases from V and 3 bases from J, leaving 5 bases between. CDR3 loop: CAWRAYTGELFF. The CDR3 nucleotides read TGTGCCTGGAGAGCTTACACCGGGGAGCTGTTTTTT.

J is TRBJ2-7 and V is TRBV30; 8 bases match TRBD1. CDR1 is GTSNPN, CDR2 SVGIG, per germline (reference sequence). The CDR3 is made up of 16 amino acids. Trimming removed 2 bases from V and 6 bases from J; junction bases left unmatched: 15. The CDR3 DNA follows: TGTGCCTGGAGTTTGTCAGGGGGCCTTAAGGGGGTCGAGCAGTACTTC. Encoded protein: CAWSLSGGLKGVEQYF.

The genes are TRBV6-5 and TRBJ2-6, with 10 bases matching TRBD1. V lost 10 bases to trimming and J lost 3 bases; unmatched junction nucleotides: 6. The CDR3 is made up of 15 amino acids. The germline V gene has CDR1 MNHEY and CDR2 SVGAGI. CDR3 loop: CATGQGGSGANVLTF. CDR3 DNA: TGTGCCACAGGACAGGGGGGAAGTGGGGCCAACGTCCTGACTTTC.

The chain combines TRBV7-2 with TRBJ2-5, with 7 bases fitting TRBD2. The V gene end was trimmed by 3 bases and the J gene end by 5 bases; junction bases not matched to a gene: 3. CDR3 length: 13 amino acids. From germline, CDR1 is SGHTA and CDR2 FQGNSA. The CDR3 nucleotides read TGTGCCAGCAGCTTGGGCGGGAGTGAGACCCAGTACTTC. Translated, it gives CASSLGGSETQYF.

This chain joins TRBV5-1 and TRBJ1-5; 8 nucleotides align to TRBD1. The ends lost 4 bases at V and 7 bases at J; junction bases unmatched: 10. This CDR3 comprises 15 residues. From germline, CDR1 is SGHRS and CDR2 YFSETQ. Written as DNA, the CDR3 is TGCGCCAGCAGCGAAGGGACAGGACGGCAGCAGCCCCAGCATTTT. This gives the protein CASSEGTGRQQPQHF.

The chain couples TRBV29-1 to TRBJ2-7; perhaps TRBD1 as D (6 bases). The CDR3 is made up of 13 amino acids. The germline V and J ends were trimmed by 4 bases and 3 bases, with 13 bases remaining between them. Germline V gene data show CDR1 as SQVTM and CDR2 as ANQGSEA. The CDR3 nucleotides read TGCAGCGTTGGGCAGGGGTGGAACTACGAGCAGTACTTC. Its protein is CSVGQGWNYEQYF.

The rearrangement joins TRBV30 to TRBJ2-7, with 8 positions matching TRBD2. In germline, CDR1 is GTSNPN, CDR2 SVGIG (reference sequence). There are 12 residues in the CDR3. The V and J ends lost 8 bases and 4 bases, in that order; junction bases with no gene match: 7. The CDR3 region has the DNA TGTGCCACAAGCGGGAGTGGGTACGAGCAGTACTTC. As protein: CATSGSGYEQYF. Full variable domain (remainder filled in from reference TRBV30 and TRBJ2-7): SQTIHQWPATLVQPVGSPLSLECTVEGTSNPNLYWYRQAAGRGLQLLFYSVGIGQISSEVPQNLSASRPQDRQFILSSKKLLLSDSGFYLCATSGSGYEQYFGPGTRLTVT.

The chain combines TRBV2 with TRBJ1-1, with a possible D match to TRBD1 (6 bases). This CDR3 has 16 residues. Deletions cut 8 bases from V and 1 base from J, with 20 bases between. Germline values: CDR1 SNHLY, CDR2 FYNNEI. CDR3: CASFLGTGTSNTEAFF. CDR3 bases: TGTGCCAGCTTTTTGGGGACCGGGACATCGAACACTGAAGCTTTCTTT.